The clone carrying this TCR beta chain occurred many times. Before being chosen for sequencing, patients had shown CD8+CD57+ cell expansion by flow cytometry. Severe acquired aplastic anemia affected all patients. These data are taken from a study of CD8+CD57+ T cells in acquired aplastic anemia. Genomic DNA templated the TCR beta VDJ and CDR3 profiling. In TCRdb, the reads were re-called with MiXCR into one record per CDR3 protein. This sample has around 430,000 distinct CDR3 sequences, with about a third found just once. V lost 0 bases and J lost 4, with 5 bases in between. The germline gives CDR1 SGDLS, CDR2 YYNGEE. CDR3 length: 13 residues.

The specimen sequenced was sorted CD4+, CD8+, or CD8+CD57+ T cells (not recorded which) from PBMCs. This sequence was found in a human donor with aplastic anemia. The chain uses TRBV9 and TRBJ1-3; D is unresolved. The CDR3 nucleotides are TGTGCCAGCAGCGTAGTTACCGGAAACACCATATATTTT. Protein sequence: CASSVVTGNTIYF.